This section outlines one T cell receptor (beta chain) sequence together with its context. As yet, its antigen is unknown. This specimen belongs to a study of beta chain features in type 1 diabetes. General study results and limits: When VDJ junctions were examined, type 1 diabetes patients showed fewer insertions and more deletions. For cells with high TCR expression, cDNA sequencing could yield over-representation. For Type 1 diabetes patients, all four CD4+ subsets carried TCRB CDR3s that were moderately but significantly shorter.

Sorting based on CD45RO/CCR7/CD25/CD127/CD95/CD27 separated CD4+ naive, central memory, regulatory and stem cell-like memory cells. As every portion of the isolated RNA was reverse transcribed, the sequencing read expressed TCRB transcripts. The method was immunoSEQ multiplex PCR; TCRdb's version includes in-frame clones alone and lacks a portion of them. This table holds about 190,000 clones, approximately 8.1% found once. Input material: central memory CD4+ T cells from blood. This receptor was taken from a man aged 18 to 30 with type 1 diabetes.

The CDR3 DNA is TGTGCCAGTAGTATCGTTCCGGACAGGGTGTCTGGCTACACCTTC. Protein sequence: CASSIVPDRVSGYTF. The V call is TRBV19, the J call TRBJ1-2; TRBD1 matches at 8 bases. CDR1 LNHDA and CDR2 SQIVND come from the germline V gene (reference sequence). The CDR3 extends over 15 amino acids. Trimming took 3 bases from V and 7 from J; bases not matched to a gene: 10.